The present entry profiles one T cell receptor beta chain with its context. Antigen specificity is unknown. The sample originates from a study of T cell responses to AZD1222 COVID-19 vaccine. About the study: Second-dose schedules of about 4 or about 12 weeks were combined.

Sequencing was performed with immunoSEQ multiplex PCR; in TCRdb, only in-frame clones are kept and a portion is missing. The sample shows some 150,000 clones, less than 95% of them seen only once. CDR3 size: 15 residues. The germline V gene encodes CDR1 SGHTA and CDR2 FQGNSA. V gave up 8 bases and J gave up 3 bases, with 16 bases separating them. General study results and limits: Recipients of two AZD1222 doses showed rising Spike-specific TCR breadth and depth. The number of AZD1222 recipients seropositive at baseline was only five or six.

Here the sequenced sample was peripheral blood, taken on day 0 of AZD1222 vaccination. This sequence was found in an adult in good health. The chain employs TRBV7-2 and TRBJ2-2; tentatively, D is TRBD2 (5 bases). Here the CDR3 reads CASAPEGWYTGELFF. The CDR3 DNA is TGTGCCAGCGCTCCCGAGGGTTGGTACACCGGGGAGCTGTTTTTT.